Listed below are T cell receptor beta chains from one sample, sequenced in a study of Graves' ophthalmopathy and Graves' hyperthyroidism. TCRdb re-analysed the multiplex PCR reads in MiXCR, keeping a single row per CDR3 protein. The table includes around 40,000 distinct CDR3 sequences, over 40% detected once. The sequencing sample was made of peripheral blood. These receptor sequences come from an adult man with Graves' ophthalmopathy. Each CDR3 is given with its conserved first and last residue. The D gene is left open where the match is weak. Clone size, where shown, is once, few, many, or a class for clones that have expanded.

abundance: many
d_gene: NA
v_gene: TRBV10-1
len: 13
CDR3aa: CASTTDGFTEAFF

abundance: many
d_gene: TRBD2
v_gene: TRBV11-3
len: 18
CDR3aa: CASSRGTSGRASTDTQYF

abundance: medium-sized
d_gene: NA
v_gene: TRBV20-1
len: 15
CDR3aa: CSAGTGHRSPYEQYF

abundance: many
d_gene: TRBD1
v_gene: TRBV6-5
len: 15
CDR3aa: CASSYRDRAHDTQYF

abundance: many
d_gene: NA
v_gene: TRBV6-6
len: 15
CDR3aa: CASILSRTSGDTQYF

abundance: many
d_gene: NA
v_gene: TRBV7-2
len: 17
CDR3aa: CASSWGLSGGYQETQYF

abundance: NA
d_gene: TRBD2
v_gene: TRBV5-1
len: 16
CDR3aa: CASSPIIPSGSSEQYF

abundance: NA
d_gene: TRBD2
v_gene: TRBV11-2
len: 15
CDR3aa: CASSLVSSGHNEQFF

abundance: many
d_gene: NA
v_gene: TRBV20-1
len: 15
CDR3aa: CSARDPQGVDYGYTF

abundance: NA
d_gene: TRBD1
v_gene: TRBV19
len: 11
CDR3aa: CASRDRDRYTF

abundance: NA
d_gene: NA
v_gene: TRBV20-1
len: 14
CDR3aa: CSARDDSQADTQFF

abundance: many
d_gene: NA
v_gene: TRBV11-2
len: 16
CDR3aa: CASSLTGQGRGQPQHF

abundance: many
d_gene: NA
v_gene: TRBV7-9
len: 15
CDR3aa: CASSPDTSSYNEQFF

abundance: many
d_gene: NA
v_gene: TRBV7-9
len: 17
CDR3aa: CASSPKGGPISSDEQYF

abundance: many
d_gene: TRBD1
v_gene: TRBV6-6
len: 13
CDR3aa: CASSHDRDNGYTF

abundance: many
d_gene: NA
v_gene: TRBV6-2/TRBV6-3
len: 15
CDR3aa: CATIRRRRGTGELFF

abundance: many
d_gene: TRBD1
v_gene: TRBV6-4
len: 15
CDR3aa: CASRRTGGDNSPLHF

abundance: medium-sized
d_gene: TRBD1
v_gene: TRBV7-2
len: 15
CDR3aa: CASSLDYRGTSPLHF

abundance: many
d_gene: NA
v_gene: TRBV28
len: 13
CDR3aa: CASKDPANTEAFF

abundance: NA
d_gene: NA
v_gene: TRBV7-6
len: 15
CDR3aa: CASSLVSGSYNEQFF

abundance: NA
d_gene: TRBD2
v_gene: TRBV20-1
len: 14
CDR3aa: CSARISGGIHEQYF

abundance: many
d_gene: TRBD1
v_gene: TRBV28
len: 13
CDR3aa: CASSEDREETQYF